Detailed here is one TCR beta chain. The antigen remains unidentified. CDR3 length equals 15 residues. V gave up 0 bases and J gave up 10 bases; unmatched junction bases: 10. Germline V gene lookup returns CDR1 SGHTA and CDR2 FQGNSA. The data derive from a study of shared clonotypes between healthy human individuals. General observations from the study: Limitation of the genetic and exposure-history diversity represented came from the few donors.

This was a deep-level run. The authors distributed each subset's genomic DNA evenly over several immunoSEQ plates. Ten immunoSEQ deep assay plates were used to sequence the DNA of unsorted PBMCs. Generated by immunoSEQ multiplex PCR, the TCRdb table keeps only in-frame clones and is missing some. The sample has roughly 450,000 clones, about four fifths seen once. Sequencing input: PBMCs. The receptor's source is a woman aged 40 to 50 in good health. Some clones in this sample may be carry-over from other donors' samples. This rearrangement joins TRBV7-2 to TRBJ1-1, with 8 bases identical to TRBD1. The CDR3 here is CASSLAARGQSGAFF. CDR3 bases: TGTGCCAGCAGCTTAGCAGCCAGGGGGCAGTCGGGAGCTTTCTTT.